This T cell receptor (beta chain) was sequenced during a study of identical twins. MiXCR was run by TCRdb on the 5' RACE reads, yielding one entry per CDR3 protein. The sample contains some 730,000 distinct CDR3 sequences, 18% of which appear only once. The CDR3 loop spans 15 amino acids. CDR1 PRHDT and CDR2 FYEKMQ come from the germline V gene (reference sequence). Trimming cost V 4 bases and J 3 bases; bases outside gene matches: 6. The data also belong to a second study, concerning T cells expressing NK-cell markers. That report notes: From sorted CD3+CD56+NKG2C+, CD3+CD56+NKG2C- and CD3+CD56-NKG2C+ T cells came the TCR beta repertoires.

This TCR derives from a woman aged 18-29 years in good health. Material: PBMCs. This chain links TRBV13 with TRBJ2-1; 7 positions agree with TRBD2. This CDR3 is CASSSPSGNYNEQFF. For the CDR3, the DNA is TGTGCCAGCAGCTCTCCAAGCGGGAACTACAATGAGCAGTTCTTC.